The rows below give T cell receptor beta chains drawn from one sample of a study of T cells after yellow fever vaccination. TCRdb processed the 5' RACE reads anew with MiXCR; each CDR3 protein has one entry. This repertoire shows a few hundred thousand distinct CDR3 sequences, about 6% found once; its top ten account for over 14%. The material was PBMCs, obtained 5 days after the yellow fever booster vaccination. The receptors come from a man aged 30-40 years who received the YFV17D yellow fever vaccine. CDR3s include the opening cysteine and the closing phenylalanine or tryptophan. D genes are given only for firm matches. Clone size, where shown, is once, few, many, or a class for clones that have expanded.

j_call clone_size v_call d_call cdr3_nt cdr3_aa
TRBJ1-1 NA TRBV20-1 TRBD1 TGCAGTGCTAGAGAGGGACAGGGAAAAACTGAAGCTTTCTTT CSAREGQGKTEAFF
TRBJ2-7 many TRBV20-1 TRBD2 TGCAGTGACCGGACTAGCGTCTACGAGCAGTACTTC CSDRTSVYEQYF
TRBJ1-1 many TRBV20-1 NA TGCAGTGCTAGAGAGGGGACCCCTGAAGCTTTCTTT CSAREGTPEAFF
TRBJ1-5 many TRBV6-2/TRBV6-3 NA TGTGCCAGCAGTTACTTGTTGGGGACCGTACAGCCCCAGCATTTT CASSYLLGTVQPQHF
TRBJ1-5 NA TRBV20-1 NA TGCAGTGCTAGTGGTACAGGGACGACAAATAGCAATCAGCCCCAGCATTTT CSASGTGTTNSNQPQHF
TRBJ1-2 NA TRBV3-1 TRBD1 TGTGCCAGCAGAACAGGGGCGAGAGCGGGCTACACCTTC CASRTGARAGYTF
TRBJ1-1 NA TRBV6-1 NA TGTGCCAGCAGTAGAGGGCCAGAAACTGAAGCTTTCTTT CASSRGPETEAFF
TRBJ2-3 many TRBV20-1 TRBD2 TGCAGTGCTTCAAGACTAGCGGGAGCTTCAGATACGCAGTATTTT CSASRLAGASDTQYF
TRBJ1-1 few TRBV6-1 NA TGTGCCAGCAGACGGGACTCGGGGGGCACTGAAGCTTTCTTT CASRRDSGGTEAFF
TRBJ2-2 few TRBV6-2/TRBV6-3 NA TGTGCCAGCAGTGCCCTATTTCAGGGTATGGACACCGGGGAGCTGTTTTTT CASSALFQGMDTGELFF
TRBJ1-2 many TRBV7-9 NA TGTGCCAGCAGCTATGACGGCGGCATGGGTCTAGGCTACACCTTC CASSYDGGMGLGYTF